These T cell receptor beta chains were read from a single sample in a study of regulatory T cells in long-lasting Graves disease. TCRdb analysed the multiplex PCR reads with MiXCR anew, one entry per CDR3 protein. This table has about 290,000 distinct CDR3 sequences, approximately 20% appearing once. The source was peripheral blood mononuclear cells (PBMCs), collected when the disease was refractory, from a patient treated with antithyroid drugs. All receptors derive from a female donor with Graves disease. Both conserved end residues are part of each CDR3. A D gene is named only where the DNA matches it firmly. Where a row states a size, it is once, few, many or the class of an expanded clone; other rows omit it.

14 | TRBJ1-4 | few | - | TRBV7-9 | CASSLSQGNEKLFF | TGTGCCAGCAGCTTATCTCAAGGGAATGAAAAACTGTTTTTT
12 | TRBJ2-2 | - | - | TRBV12-5 | CASARDTGELFF | TGTGCTAGTGCCAGAGACACCGGGGAGCTGTTTTTT
16 | TRBJ2-5 | - | TRBD1 | TRBV5-5 | CASSSPGQGAQETQYF | TGTGCCAGCAGCTCTCCGGGACAGGGGGCACAAGAGACCCAGTACTTC
16 | TRBJ1-5 | many | - | TRBV9 | CASSVPPQGDGQPQHF | TGTGCCAGCAGCGTACCTCCGCAGGGCGACGGTCAGCCCCAGCATTTT
14 | TRBJ2-2 | once | - | TRBV20-1 | CSARDDRDTGELFF | TGCAGTGCTAGAGACGATCGGGACACCGGGGAGCTGTTTTTT
15 | TRBJ2-7 | - | TRBD2 | TRBV19 | CASTLAGGPAYEQYF | TGTGCCAGTACGCTAGCGGGAGGGCCAGCCTACGAGCAGTACTTC
13 | TRBJ2-7 | - | - | TRBV28 | CASSLRQYYEQYF | TGTGCCAGCAGTTTAAGACAGTACTACGAGCAGTACTTC
15 | TRBJ2-7 | few | TRBD2 | TRBV28 | CASSSLADRSYEQYF | TGTGCCAGCAGTTCCCTAGCGGACCGAAGCTACGAGCAGTACTTC
12 | TRBJ2-5 | many | - | TRBV7-2 | CASTQYQETQYF | TGTGCCAGCACCCAGTACCAAGAGACCCAGTACTTC
13 | TRBJ1-2 | many | - | TRBV7-8 | CASSFLGEPGYTF | TGTGCCAGCAGCTTTTTGGGGGAGCCTGGCTACACCTTC
14 | TRBJ2-7 | - | TRBD2 | TRBV6-2/TRBV6-3 | CASSRGTSVYEQYF | TGTGCCAGCAGTCGCGGGACTAGCGTCTACGAGCAGTACTTC
14 | TRBJ2-7 | - | TRBD2 | TRBV7-9 | CASSPLSGAYEQYF | TGTGCCAGCAGCCCATTAAGCGGGGCCTACGAGCAGTACTTC
14 | TRBJ2-7 | - | - | TRBV29-1 | CSVEVGGITVEQYF | TGCAGCGTTGAAGTTGGGGGTATTACTGTCGAGCAGTACTTC
11 | TRBJ2-5 | many | - | TRBV11-2 | CASSLTQTQYF | TGTGCCAGCAGCTTAACCCAGACCCAGTACTTC
13 | TRBJ2-2 | - | - | TRBV19 | CASSTNGPGELFF | TGTGCCAGTAGTACCAACGGGCCCGGGGAGCTGTTTTTT
18 | TRBJ1-4 | - | - | TRBV4-1 | CASSQDPLRRKINEKLFF | TGCGCCAGCAGCCAAGATCCCCTCCGACGCAAAATTAATGAAAAACTGTTTTTT
17 | TRBJ2-1 | few | TRBD2 | TRBV6-2/TRBV6-3 | CASSYSKASGSLDEQFF | TGTGCCAGCAGTTACTCGAAGGCTAGCGGGAGTCTCGATGAGCAGTTCTTC
15 | TRBJ1-2 | many | - | TRBV7-9 | CASSYRITTNYGYTF | TGTGCCAGCAGCTATCGGATCACGACTAACTATGGCTACACCTTC
14 | TRBJ2-3 | - | - | TRBV7-9 | CASSFMGGTDTQYF | TGTGCCAGCAGCTTTATGGGAGGAACAGATACGCAGTATTTT
15 | TRBJ2-4 | - | - | TRBV29-1 | CSVVGARGVGNIQYF | TGCAGCGTCGTGGGCGCCAGGGGAGTAGGTAACATTCAGTACTTC
16 | TRBJ2-7 | many | - | TRBV7-8 | CASSLEPGPSYYEQYF | TGTGCCAGCAGCTTAGAGCCAGGTCCCTCATACTACGAGCAGTACTTC
18 | TRBJ2-7 | many | TRBD2 | TRBV6-5 | CASSYQAPLAGRDYEQYF | TGTGCCAGCAGTTACCAAGCCCCCCTAGCGGGACGAGACTACGAGCAGTACTTC
15 | TRBJ2-7 | many | TRBD2 | TRBV11-2 | CASSTRTSGLYEQYF | TGTGCCAGCAGCACCCGGACTAGCGGACTGTACGAGCAGTACTTC
16 | TRBJ2-1 | - | - | TRBV9 | CASRPLGVVGGNEQFF | TGTGCCAGCAGGCCCCTTGGGGTAGTAGGCGGCAATGAGCAGTTCTTC
13 | TRBJ2-5 | - | - | TRBV19 | CASSQGTLETQYF | TGTGCCAGTAGTCAGGGGACCCTGGAGACCCAGTACTTC
12 | TRBJ2-7 | few | - | TRBV7-9 | CASSPIAYEQYF | TGTGCCAGCAGCCCCATTGCCTACGAGCAGTACTTC
15 | TRBJ2-7 | many | - | TRBV7-2 | CASSWGGGSEREQYF | TGTGCCAGCAGCTGGGGGGGCGGATCCGAGAGGGAGCAGTACTTC
15 | TRBJ1-2 | many | - | TRBV5-5 | CASSLMNTGAYGYTF | TGTGCCAGCAGCTTGATGAACACCGGGGCCTATGGCTACACCTTC
16 | TRBJ1-3 | - | - | TRBV7-2 | CASSSTGSDSGNTIYF | TGTGCCAGCAGCTCCACTGGGAGCGACTCTGGAAACACCATATATTTT
16 | TRBJ1-1 | many | - | TRBV6-2/TRBV6-3 | CASSYSTGALNTEAFF | TGTGCCAGCAGTTACTCGACCGGGGCCTTGAACACTGAAGCTTTCTTT
15 | TRBJ2-7 | few | TRBD1 | TRBV7-2 | CASSSYVGQSYEQYF | TGTGCCAGCAGCTCGTACGTGGGACAGAGCTACGAGCAGTACTTC
16 | TRBJ2-2 | - | - | TRBV5-6 | CASSLLQYANTGELFF | TGTGCCAGCAGCTTGTTACAGTACGCGAACACCGGGGAGCTGTTTTTT
14 | TRBJ2-3 | - | - | TRBV20-1 | CSASLLIGSDTQYF | TGCAGTGCTAGTCTTCTTATTGGGTCAGATACGCAGTATTTT
16 | TRBJ2-7 | - | TRBD2 | TRBV20-1 | CSARGTGTSGSYEQYF | TGCAGTGCTAGAGGGACCGGGACTAGCGGCTCCTACGAGCAGTACTTC
13 | TRBJ2-7 | many | - | TRBV30 | CAFQPRPSYEQYF | TGTGCCTTCCAGCCCCGGCCCTCCTACGAGCAGTACTTC
13 | TRBJ2-5 | many | - | TRBV28 | CASRGVPGETQYF | TGTGCCAGCAGGGGGGTTCCTGGGGAGACCCAGTACTTC
14 | TRBJ2-3 | once | - | TRBV12-3/TRBV12-4 | CASSFGRGPDTQYF | TGTGCCAGCAGTTTCGGCAGGGGCCCAGATACGCAGTATTTT
14 | TRBJ2-5 | few | - | TRBV20-1 | CSARLAGIEETQYF | TGCAGTGCTAGATTGGCGGGGATCGAAGAGACCCAGTACTTC
13 | TRBJ1-1 | - | - | TRBV20-1 | CSASGGSGTEAFF | TGCAGTGCTAGTGGGGGCTCGGGAACTGAAGCTTTCTTT
13 | TRBJ1-4 | - | - | TRBV20-1 | CSAREATREKLFF | TGCAGTGCTAGAGAGGCCACTCGAGAAAAACTGTTTTTT